This T cell receptor beta chain was found in a study of shared clonotypes between healthy human individuals (TCRdb year 2020). About the investigation overall: A couple of women and a few men aged 18 to 49 years were included in the cohort. The study deeply sequenced blood TCR repertoires of about five healthy adults to estimate repertoire size and the extent of clonotype sharing between individuals. Libraries were prepared and TCR repertoires were sequenced by different laboratories using diverse techniques, in order to increase sequencing depth and limit assay-specific biases. Between about 0.94 and 10 billion PBMCs per donor were obtained by leukapheresis.

Using the deep immunoSEQ assay, TCR CDR3 regions were amplified from genomic DNA by multiplex PCR. For each cell subset, the extracted genomic DNA was distributed evenly across all wells of several immunoSEQ 96-well plates, and each plate served as one replicate. For unsorted PBMC, around 290 ng of genomic DNA, equivalent to around 30,000 T cell genomes, went into each replicate PCR. Unsorted PBMC genomic DNA was sequenced across ten immunoSEQ deep assay plates. Purified libraries were quantified with a Qubit 3.0 fluorometer, sized on a Bioanalyzer 2100, and re-quantified with the KAPA Library Quantification kit. Every immunoSEQ 96-well plate was sequenced on a dedicated single-read 150-cycle Illumina NextSeq 550 flow cell. As for the original processing: The immunoSEQ output contained only junctional sequences without quality scores, so filtering could not match that applied to full-length reads. Sequences were annotated with PyIR, a Python wrapper for IgBLAST v1.9, using IMGT germline references to assign V/J genes and CDR3. Reads were filtered out if the reads had weak V/J assignments (E-value above 1e-6), no CDR3, stop codons, out-of-frame junctions, or ambiguous translated residues. V3J clonotypes were defined by identical inferred V gene, J gene, and CDR3 amino acid sequence. To compute the percentage overlap between repertoires, the number of shared unique clonotypes was divided by the size of the smaller repertoire. Richness of each repertoire was evaluated using RTK rarefaction, the Chao1 estimator, and Recon v2.1 estimates of unobserved clonotypes. TCRdb mirrors the immuneACCESS table, restricted to in-frame sequences. Some clones are absent from its copies; in checked studies, under half trace to an unresolved V gene, and the reason for the others is unknown. V, J and clone size are those of that table, while D and trimming were read from the DNA. The sample data list around 510,000 clones, and around 77% of these were observed just once. The ten largest clones capture approximately 12% of the sample.

With respect to this clone: Its antigen is currently not known. Base-call qualities are not available, and no considerably larger clone is one nucleotide away.

General study outcomes and caveats: Based on pairwise subsampling, the degree of clonotype sharing among donors was expected to be affected by sequencing depth. Only blood was sampled, and tissue TCR repertoires likely differ from those in blood. Because the study included a small number of donors, the genetic and exposure-history diversity represented was limited.

The donors were healthy, HIV-negative adults with no recently reported acute infections or vaccinations. Every donor was a Caucasian adult residing in Nashville, Tennessee, USA. In the unsorted samples, some 94 million PBMCs were counted, and genomic DNA was extracted using the QIAamp DNA Blood Mini kit. Blood was collected by leukapheresis, and PBMCs were isolated by Ficoll-Histopaque density gradient centrifugation and then cryopreserved in liquid nitrogen vapor phase. CDR1 SGHRS and CDR2 YFSETQ were looked up in the germline V gene. Trimming accounts for 6 bases at V and 2 bases at J, while the number of junction bases matched to no gene is 5. The CDR3 covers 13 residues, taking in both the cysteine and the phenylalanine. Solely the CDR3 DNA is kept, with 39 bases framed from the first base.

The sequence links TRBV5-1 to TRBJ2-7; 7 middle bases align to TRBD1. This clonotype was sampled from a woman aged 35 to 49 in good health. Some clones in this sample may be carry-over from other donors' samples. Sequencing was carried out using PBMCs. DNA sequence: TGCGCCAGCACCGCAGGGGGAACCTACGAGCAGTACTTC. This yields the protein CASTAGGTYEQYF.